The 5 T cell receptor beta chains in this list originate from one sample, sequenced in a study of blood T cells in healthy people across ages. Through a sample-barcoded 5' primer and a J-beta primer mix, a second PCR was run for roughly 6 to 11 cycles. TCRdb redid the calling of the 5' RACE reads with MiXCR, one entry per CDR3 protein. The sample has hundreds of thousands of distinct CDR3 sequences; just over 55% are singletons. The source material was blood. Receptor source: a man between 35 and 55 years old in good health.

The rearrangement joins TRBV28 to TRBJ1-5, with 8 bases lining up with TRBD1. Germline V gene sequence: CDR1 MDHEN, CDR2 SYDVKM. V shed 4 bases and J 7 bases; nucleotides not matched to a gene: 9. The CDR3 covers 15 residues. This chain's CDR3 is CASSYKQGERQPQHF. The DNA for the CDR3 is TGTGCCAGCAGTTATAAACAGGGGGAGAGGCAGCCCCAGCATTTT.

V and J are TRBV20-1 and TRBJ2-7; tentative D call: TRBD2 (6 bases). V gave up 5 bases and J gave up 1 base, with 24 bases separating them. This CDR3 is 17 amino acids long. CDR1 and CDR2 (germline): DFQATT, SNEGSKA (reference sequence). This CDR3 is CSAESWDLPVLSYEQYF. CDR3 sequence (DNA): TGCAGTGCTGAAAGCTGGGACTTACCAGTGCTTTCCTACGAGCAGTACTTC.

The V call is TRBV10-3, the J call TRBJ2-3, with D possibly TRBD2 on 6 matching bases. Between the trimmed V and J ends, which lost 4 bases and 2 bases, there was a span of 10 bases. The CDR3 sequence is 14 residues long. Germline V gene sequence: CDR1 ENHRY, CDR2 SYGVKD. The CDR3 is CAISGTTDTDTQYF. CDR3 coding DNA: TGTGCCATCAGTGGGACTACCGACACAGATACGCAGTATTTT.

As DNA, the CDR3 is TGTGCCATCAGAGCCCCAGGCAACGCAACTAATGAAAAACTGTTTTTT. Protein product: CAIRAPGNATNEKLFF. V is TRBV10-3 and J is TRBJ1-4; D is undetermined. From germline, CDR1 is ENHRY and CDR2 SYGVKD. The CDR3 spans 16 residues. V was trimmed by 6 bases and J by 0 bases, leaving 14 bases between them.

This clonotype was counted only a few times. The CDR3 spells CSAKGQPTYEQYF. DNA of the CDR3: TGCAGTGCTAAGGGACAGCCCACCTACGAGCAGTACTTC. The chain joins TRBV20-1 to TRBJ2-7; 7 bases map to TRBD1. The V gene's germline CDR1 is DFQATT and CDR2 SNEGSKA (reference sequence). After removal of 4 bases from V and 2 bases from J, the junction contained 5 bases not matched to a gene. This CDR3 region has 13 residues.